Below, one T cell receptor (beta chain) is given with its context. What it binds is unknown. The data belong to a study of regulatory dendritic cells for organ transplantation. About the study: Dendritic cell cultures received LPS on day 6. Study results and caveats: Between individuals, the alloreactive memory CD8+ T cell pool differed considerably.

Profiled with immunoSEQ multiplex PCR; TCRdb holds only in-frame clones, not every one. Altogether 9,500 to 15,000 clones are present, 74% being singletons, with the ten largest covering 0.55% to 0.75%. Germline V gives CDR1 LGHNT, CDR2 FRNRAP. There are 15 residues in the CDR3. Unmatched junction bases numbered 9, after V lost 5 bases and J lost 6 bases. Sorted T cells were CFSE-labeled and cultured 5 days with allogeneic regulatory or mature dendritic cells at 1:10. Input material: naive CD4+ T cells from blood cultured with regulatory dendritic cells. The subset: CD45RA+ naive T cells. The J gene is TRBJ1-1, the V gene TRBV12-5; 10 bases match TRBD1. This clonotype originated in a human donor in good health. The CDR3 region has the DNA TGTGCTAGTGGTACCGGGACAGGGGTCTCCGCTGAAGCTTTCTTT. It codes for CASGTGTGVSAEAFF.